The source of this T cell receptor beta chain is a study of blood T cell repertoires in COVID-19. Study-wide background: Whether acute or convalescent, the COVID-19 samples came from the United States, Italy and Spain.

Trimming took off 3 bases at V and 2 bases at J, with 7 bases between the two ends. Germline V gene sequence: CDR1 KGHSH, CDR2 LQKENI. This CDR3 spans 13 amino acids. Some clones are missing from TCRdb's copy, which holds only in-frame ones; the method was immunoSEQ multiplex PCR. Here the sample spans approximately 150,000 clones, approximately 85% being singletons. The chain has TRBV18 and TRBJ1-1; D not certain. The sequence was obtained from a woman older than 75 with COVID-19, enrolled during active disease. The sequenced material came from peripheral blood. For the CDR3, the DNA is TGTGCCAGCTCACCGACAAAAAACACTGAAGCTTTCTTT. Translation: CASSPTKNTEAFF.